The rows below give T cell receptor beta chains drawn from one sample of a study of OX40 agonist ivuxolimab in advanced cancers. The repertoire was sequenced with immunoSEQ multiplex PCR; TCRdb's copy has only in-frame clones and lacks some. The sample yields 60,000 to 90,000 clones, around 83% seen once. The sample consisted of CD4+ or CD8+ T cells sorted from blood, taken in a trial of the OX40 agonist ivuxolimab. The source is an adult with an advanced solid tumor such as melanoma, head and neck, liver or kidney cancer. The CDR3 runs from the conserved cysteine through the conserved F or W. The D gene is left open where the match is weak. Not all rows give a size; the values are once, few, many and, for expanded clones, a class.

>TRBV29-1|TRBD1|TRBJ2-3|NA
CSVVWGQGATDTQYF
TGCAGCGTTGTGTGGGGACAGGGGGCCACAGATACGCAGTATTTT
>TRBV29-1|NA|TRBJ1-2|once
CSVEDRGMGNYGYTF
TGCAGCGTGGAGGATCGGGGGATGGGGAACTATGGCTACACCTTC
>TRBV7-3|NA|TRBJ2-2|NA
CASSQRRVGELFF
TGTGCCAGCAGCCAAAGGCGGGTCGGGGAGCTGTTTTTT
>TRBV30|NA|TRBJ1-2|NA
CAWVKRGSGYTF
TGTGCCTGGGTCAAAAGGGGCTCTGGCTACACCTTC
>TRBV4-2|TRBD2|TRBJ2-3|NA
CASSPTSGRVTDTQYF
TGTGCCAGCAGCCCGACTAGCGGGAGGGTCACAGATACGCAGTATTTT
>TRBV2|NA|TRBJ1-1|once
CASSSMGANTEAFF
TGTGCCAGCAGTTCGATGGGCGCGAACACTGAAGCTTTCTTT
>TRBV4-3|NA|TRBJ2-1|NA
CASSQVKTGNNEQFF
TGCGCCAGCAGCCAAGTTAAGACCGGGAACAATGAGCAGTTCTTC
>TRBV7-2|NA|TRBJ2-7|NA
CASSFRWGGEQYF
TGTGCCAGCAGCTTCCGGTGGGGCGGCGAGCAGTACTTC
>TRBV11-2|NA|TRBJ2-3|few
CASSLGQGATQYF
TGTGCCAGCAGCTTAGGACAAGGAGCAACGCAGTATTTT
>TRBV11-3|NA|TRBJ2-7|few
CASSGRGNEQYF
TGTGCCAGCAGCGGCCGGGGGAACGAGCAGTACTTC
>TRBV28|NA|TRBJ1-1|once
CASSSGGTTEAFF
TGTGCCAGCAGTTCCGGAGGGACCACTGAAGCTTTCTTT
>TRBV29-1|TRBD2|TRBJ2-7|NA
CSVVGLAGVQYF
TGCAGCGTTGTGGGACTAGCGGGGGTGCAGTACTTC
>TRBV7-2|TRBD1|TRBJ1-6|NA
CASSLQGGQNSPLHF
TGTGCCAGCAGCTTGCAGGGGGGTCAGAATTCACCCCTCCACTTT
>TRBV7-9|TRBD1|TRBJ2-1|NA
CASSPSWTGHEQFF
TGTGCCAGCAGCCCATCCTGGACAGGGCATGAGCAGTTCTTC
>TRBV27|TRBD2|TRBJ2-1|NA
CASSLYSGGPGNEQFF
TGTGCCAGCAGTTTATATTCGGGAGGGCCAGGGAATGAGCAGTTCTTC
>TRBV7-9|NA|TRBJ2-5|NA
CASSLGLSQETQYF
TGTGCCAGCAGCTTAGGATTGTCTCAAGAGACCCAGTACTTC
>TRBV29-1|TRBD1|TRBJ1-5|once
CSVGEQGNQPQHF
TGCAGCGTTGGGGAACAGGGGAATCAGCCCCAGCATTTT
>TRBV5-1|NA|TRBJ1-4|few
CASSLGVDEKLFF
TGCGCCAGCAGCTTAGGAGTGGACGAAAAACTGTTTTTT
>TRBV6-1|NA|TRBJ1-4|NA
CASSEPGGEEKLFF
TGTGCCAGCAGTGAGCCTGGGGGGGAGGAAAAACTGTTTTTT
>TRBV7-9|NA|TRBJ2-5|NA
CASSFGGRETQYF
TGTGCCAGCAGCTTCGGAGGGCGAGAGACCCAGTACTTC
>TRBV19|TRBD1|TRBJ2-2|once
CASSTLDRAHPGELFF
TGTGCCAGTAGTACGCTCGACAGGGCCCATCCCGGGGAGCTGTTTTTT
>TRBV28|NA|TRBJ2-3|NA
CASSRSGRGFTDTQYF
TGTGCCAGCAGTAGGAGCGGGCGTGGTTTCACAGATACGCAGTATTTT
>TRBV7-2|TRBD2|TRBJ2-1|NA
CASSSGLAGGIEQFF
TGTGCCAGCAGCTCGGGACTAGCGGGGGGGATTGAGCAGTTCTTC
>TRBV6-5|NA|TRBJ1-1|NA
CASSERPNTEAFF
TGTGCCAGCAGTGAAAGGCCGAACACTGAAGCTTTCTTT
>TRBV11-3|NA|TRBJ1-1|NA
CASSLEGEMNTEAFF
TGTGCCAGCAGCTTAGAAGGGGAAATGAACACTGAAGCTTTCTTT
>TRBV11-2|NA|TRBJ2-7|NA
CASTYTMTGLPSYEQYF
TGTGCCAGCACCTATACGATGACGGGGCTTCCCTCCTACGAGCAGTACTTC
>TRBV5-1|NA|TRBJ2-2|NA
CASSLYLQENTGELFF
TGCGCCAGCAGCTTGTATCTACAGGAGAACACCGGGGAGCTGTTTTTT
>TRBV5-1|NA|TRBJ2-7|NA
CASSQMGISYEQYF
TGCGCCAGCAGCCAAATGGGGATTTCCTACGAGCAGTACTTC
>TRBV18|NA|TRBJ1-3|NA
CASSPGTDGNTIYF
TGTGCCAGCTCACCTGGGACGGACGGAAACACCATATATTTT
>TRBV18|NA|TRBJ1-1|NA
CASSPFSNTEAFF
TGTGCCAGCTCACCTTTCTCGAACACTGAAGCTTTCTTT
>TRBV7-2|NA|TRBJ2-5|NA
CASSLRSQGQETQYF
TGTGCCAGCAGCTTAAGGTCTCAGGGGCAAGAGACCCAGTACTTC
>TRBV11-2|NA|TRBJ1-5|NA
CASSSNWGQPQHF
TGTGCCAGCAGTTCTAACTGGGGACAGCCCCAGCATTTT
>TRBV2|NA|TRBJ2-7|few
CASSEVIAGQGSYEQYF
TGTGCCAGCAGTGAAGTCATAGCGGGACAGGGATCCTACGAGCAGTACTTC
>TRBV4-2|NA|TRBJ2-2|NA
CASSSRTGELFF
TGTGCCAGCAGCTCGAGGACCGGGGAGCTGTTTTTT
>TRBV28|NA|TRBJ1-2|NA
CATLGLNYGYTF
TGTGCCACCCTTGGGCTTAACTATGGCTACACCTTC
>TRBV10-1|TRBD2|TRBJ2-2|NA
CASSERGLPNTGELFF
TGCGCCAGCAGTGAACGGGGACTACCGAACACCGGGGAGCTGTTTTTT
>TRBV6-5|TRBD1|TRBJ2-7|once
CASSYDDRGYEQYF
TGTGCCAGCAGTTACGATGACAGGGGCTACGAGCAGTACTTC
>TRBV6-5|TRBD1|TRBJ1-1|NA
CASSRGWNTEAFF
TGTGCCAGCAGCAGGGGGTGGAACACTGAAGCTTTCTTT
>TRBV5-6|NA|TRBJ1-4|NA
CASSLLGKSNEKLFF
TGTGCCAGCAGCTTATTGGGGAAGAGCAATGAAAAACTGTTTTTT
>TRBV7-2|TRBD2|TRBJ2-5|NA
CARKKGLAGDQETQYF
TGTGCCAGAAAGAAGGGACTAGCGGGGGACCAAGAGACCCAGTACTTC
>TRBV20-1|NA|TRBJ1-1|NA
CSARRTVEAFF
TGCAGTGCCAGGCGGACAGTTGAAGCTTTCTTT
>TRBV30|NA|TRBJ2-1|NA
CAQREVDEQFF
TGTGCCCAACGCGAGGTAGATGAGCAGTTCTTC